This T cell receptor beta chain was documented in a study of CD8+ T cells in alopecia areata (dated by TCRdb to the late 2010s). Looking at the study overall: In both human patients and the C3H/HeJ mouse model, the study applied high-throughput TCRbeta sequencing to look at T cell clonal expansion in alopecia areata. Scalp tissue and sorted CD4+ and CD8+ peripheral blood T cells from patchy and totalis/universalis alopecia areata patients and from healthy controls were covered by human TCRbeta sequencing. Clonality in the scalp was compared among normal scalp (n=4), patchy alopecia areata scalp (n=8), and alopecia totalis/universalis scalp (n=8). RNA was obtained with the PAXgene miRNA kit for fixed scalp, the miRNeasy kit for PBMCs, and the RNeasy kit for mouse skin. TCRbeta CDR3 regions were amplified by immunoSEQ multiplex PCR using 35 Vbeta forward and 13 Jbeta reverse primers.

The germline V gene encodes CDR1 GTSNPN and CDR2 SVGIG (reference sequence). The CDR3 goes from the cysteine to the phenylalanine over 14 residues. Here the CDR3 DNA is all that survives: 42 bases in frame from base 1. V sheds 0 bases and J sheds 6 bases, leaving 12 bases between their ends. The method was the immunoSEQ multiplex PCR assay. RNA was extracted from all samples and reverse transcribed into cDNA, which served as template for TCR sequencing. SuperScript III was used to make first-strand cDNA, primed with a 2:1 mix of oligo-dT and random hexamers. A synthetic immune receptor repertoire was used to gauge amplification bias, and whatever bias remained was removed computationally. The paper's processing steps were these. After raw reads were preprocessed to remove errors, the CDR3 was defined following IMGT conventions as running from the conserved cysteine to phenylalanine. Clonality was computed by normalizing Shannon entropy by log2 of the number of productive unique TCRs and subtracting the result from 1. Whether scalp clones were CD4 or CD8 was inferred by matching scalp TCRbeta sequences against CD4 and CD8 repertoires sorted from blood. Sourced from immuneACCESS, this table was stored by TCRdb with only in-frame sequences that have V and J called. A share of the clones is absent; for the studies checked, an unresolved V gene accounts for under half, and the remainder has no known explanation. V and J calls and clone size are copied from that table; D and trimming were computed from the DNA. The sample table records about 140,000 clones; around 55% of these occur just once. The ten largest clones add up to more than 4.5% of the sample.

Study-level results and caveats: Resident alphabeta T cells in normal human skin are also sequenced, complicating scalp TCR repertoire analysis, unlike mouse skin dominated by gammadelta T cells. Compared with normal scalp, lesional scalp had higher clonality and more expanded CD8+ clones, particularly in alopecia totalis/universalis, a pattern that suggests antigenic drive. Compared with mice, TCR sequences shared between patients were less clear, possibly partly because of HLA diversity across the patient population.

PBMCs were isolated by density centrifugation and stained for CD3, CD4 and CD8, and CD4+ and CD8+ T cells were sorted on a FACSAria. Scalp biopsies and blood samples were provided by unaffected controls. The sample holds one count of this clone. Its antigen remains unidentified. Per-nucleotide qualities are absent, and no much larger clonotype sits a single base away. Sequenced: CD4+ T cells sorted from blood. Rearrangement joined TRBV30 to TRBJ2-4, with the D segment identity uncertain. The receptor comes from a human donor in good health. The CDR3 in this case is CAWSVLLGTNIQYF. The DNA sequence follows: TGTGCCTGGAGTGTATTGTTGGGTACAAACATTCAGTACTTC. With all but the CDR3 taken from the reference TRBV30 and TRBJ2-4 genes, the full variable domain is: SQTIHQWPATLVQPVGSPLSLECTVEGTSNPNLYWYRQAAGRGLQLLFYSVGIGQISSEVPQNLSASRPQDRQFILSSKKLLLSDSGFYLCAWSVLLGTNIQYFGAGTRLSVL.